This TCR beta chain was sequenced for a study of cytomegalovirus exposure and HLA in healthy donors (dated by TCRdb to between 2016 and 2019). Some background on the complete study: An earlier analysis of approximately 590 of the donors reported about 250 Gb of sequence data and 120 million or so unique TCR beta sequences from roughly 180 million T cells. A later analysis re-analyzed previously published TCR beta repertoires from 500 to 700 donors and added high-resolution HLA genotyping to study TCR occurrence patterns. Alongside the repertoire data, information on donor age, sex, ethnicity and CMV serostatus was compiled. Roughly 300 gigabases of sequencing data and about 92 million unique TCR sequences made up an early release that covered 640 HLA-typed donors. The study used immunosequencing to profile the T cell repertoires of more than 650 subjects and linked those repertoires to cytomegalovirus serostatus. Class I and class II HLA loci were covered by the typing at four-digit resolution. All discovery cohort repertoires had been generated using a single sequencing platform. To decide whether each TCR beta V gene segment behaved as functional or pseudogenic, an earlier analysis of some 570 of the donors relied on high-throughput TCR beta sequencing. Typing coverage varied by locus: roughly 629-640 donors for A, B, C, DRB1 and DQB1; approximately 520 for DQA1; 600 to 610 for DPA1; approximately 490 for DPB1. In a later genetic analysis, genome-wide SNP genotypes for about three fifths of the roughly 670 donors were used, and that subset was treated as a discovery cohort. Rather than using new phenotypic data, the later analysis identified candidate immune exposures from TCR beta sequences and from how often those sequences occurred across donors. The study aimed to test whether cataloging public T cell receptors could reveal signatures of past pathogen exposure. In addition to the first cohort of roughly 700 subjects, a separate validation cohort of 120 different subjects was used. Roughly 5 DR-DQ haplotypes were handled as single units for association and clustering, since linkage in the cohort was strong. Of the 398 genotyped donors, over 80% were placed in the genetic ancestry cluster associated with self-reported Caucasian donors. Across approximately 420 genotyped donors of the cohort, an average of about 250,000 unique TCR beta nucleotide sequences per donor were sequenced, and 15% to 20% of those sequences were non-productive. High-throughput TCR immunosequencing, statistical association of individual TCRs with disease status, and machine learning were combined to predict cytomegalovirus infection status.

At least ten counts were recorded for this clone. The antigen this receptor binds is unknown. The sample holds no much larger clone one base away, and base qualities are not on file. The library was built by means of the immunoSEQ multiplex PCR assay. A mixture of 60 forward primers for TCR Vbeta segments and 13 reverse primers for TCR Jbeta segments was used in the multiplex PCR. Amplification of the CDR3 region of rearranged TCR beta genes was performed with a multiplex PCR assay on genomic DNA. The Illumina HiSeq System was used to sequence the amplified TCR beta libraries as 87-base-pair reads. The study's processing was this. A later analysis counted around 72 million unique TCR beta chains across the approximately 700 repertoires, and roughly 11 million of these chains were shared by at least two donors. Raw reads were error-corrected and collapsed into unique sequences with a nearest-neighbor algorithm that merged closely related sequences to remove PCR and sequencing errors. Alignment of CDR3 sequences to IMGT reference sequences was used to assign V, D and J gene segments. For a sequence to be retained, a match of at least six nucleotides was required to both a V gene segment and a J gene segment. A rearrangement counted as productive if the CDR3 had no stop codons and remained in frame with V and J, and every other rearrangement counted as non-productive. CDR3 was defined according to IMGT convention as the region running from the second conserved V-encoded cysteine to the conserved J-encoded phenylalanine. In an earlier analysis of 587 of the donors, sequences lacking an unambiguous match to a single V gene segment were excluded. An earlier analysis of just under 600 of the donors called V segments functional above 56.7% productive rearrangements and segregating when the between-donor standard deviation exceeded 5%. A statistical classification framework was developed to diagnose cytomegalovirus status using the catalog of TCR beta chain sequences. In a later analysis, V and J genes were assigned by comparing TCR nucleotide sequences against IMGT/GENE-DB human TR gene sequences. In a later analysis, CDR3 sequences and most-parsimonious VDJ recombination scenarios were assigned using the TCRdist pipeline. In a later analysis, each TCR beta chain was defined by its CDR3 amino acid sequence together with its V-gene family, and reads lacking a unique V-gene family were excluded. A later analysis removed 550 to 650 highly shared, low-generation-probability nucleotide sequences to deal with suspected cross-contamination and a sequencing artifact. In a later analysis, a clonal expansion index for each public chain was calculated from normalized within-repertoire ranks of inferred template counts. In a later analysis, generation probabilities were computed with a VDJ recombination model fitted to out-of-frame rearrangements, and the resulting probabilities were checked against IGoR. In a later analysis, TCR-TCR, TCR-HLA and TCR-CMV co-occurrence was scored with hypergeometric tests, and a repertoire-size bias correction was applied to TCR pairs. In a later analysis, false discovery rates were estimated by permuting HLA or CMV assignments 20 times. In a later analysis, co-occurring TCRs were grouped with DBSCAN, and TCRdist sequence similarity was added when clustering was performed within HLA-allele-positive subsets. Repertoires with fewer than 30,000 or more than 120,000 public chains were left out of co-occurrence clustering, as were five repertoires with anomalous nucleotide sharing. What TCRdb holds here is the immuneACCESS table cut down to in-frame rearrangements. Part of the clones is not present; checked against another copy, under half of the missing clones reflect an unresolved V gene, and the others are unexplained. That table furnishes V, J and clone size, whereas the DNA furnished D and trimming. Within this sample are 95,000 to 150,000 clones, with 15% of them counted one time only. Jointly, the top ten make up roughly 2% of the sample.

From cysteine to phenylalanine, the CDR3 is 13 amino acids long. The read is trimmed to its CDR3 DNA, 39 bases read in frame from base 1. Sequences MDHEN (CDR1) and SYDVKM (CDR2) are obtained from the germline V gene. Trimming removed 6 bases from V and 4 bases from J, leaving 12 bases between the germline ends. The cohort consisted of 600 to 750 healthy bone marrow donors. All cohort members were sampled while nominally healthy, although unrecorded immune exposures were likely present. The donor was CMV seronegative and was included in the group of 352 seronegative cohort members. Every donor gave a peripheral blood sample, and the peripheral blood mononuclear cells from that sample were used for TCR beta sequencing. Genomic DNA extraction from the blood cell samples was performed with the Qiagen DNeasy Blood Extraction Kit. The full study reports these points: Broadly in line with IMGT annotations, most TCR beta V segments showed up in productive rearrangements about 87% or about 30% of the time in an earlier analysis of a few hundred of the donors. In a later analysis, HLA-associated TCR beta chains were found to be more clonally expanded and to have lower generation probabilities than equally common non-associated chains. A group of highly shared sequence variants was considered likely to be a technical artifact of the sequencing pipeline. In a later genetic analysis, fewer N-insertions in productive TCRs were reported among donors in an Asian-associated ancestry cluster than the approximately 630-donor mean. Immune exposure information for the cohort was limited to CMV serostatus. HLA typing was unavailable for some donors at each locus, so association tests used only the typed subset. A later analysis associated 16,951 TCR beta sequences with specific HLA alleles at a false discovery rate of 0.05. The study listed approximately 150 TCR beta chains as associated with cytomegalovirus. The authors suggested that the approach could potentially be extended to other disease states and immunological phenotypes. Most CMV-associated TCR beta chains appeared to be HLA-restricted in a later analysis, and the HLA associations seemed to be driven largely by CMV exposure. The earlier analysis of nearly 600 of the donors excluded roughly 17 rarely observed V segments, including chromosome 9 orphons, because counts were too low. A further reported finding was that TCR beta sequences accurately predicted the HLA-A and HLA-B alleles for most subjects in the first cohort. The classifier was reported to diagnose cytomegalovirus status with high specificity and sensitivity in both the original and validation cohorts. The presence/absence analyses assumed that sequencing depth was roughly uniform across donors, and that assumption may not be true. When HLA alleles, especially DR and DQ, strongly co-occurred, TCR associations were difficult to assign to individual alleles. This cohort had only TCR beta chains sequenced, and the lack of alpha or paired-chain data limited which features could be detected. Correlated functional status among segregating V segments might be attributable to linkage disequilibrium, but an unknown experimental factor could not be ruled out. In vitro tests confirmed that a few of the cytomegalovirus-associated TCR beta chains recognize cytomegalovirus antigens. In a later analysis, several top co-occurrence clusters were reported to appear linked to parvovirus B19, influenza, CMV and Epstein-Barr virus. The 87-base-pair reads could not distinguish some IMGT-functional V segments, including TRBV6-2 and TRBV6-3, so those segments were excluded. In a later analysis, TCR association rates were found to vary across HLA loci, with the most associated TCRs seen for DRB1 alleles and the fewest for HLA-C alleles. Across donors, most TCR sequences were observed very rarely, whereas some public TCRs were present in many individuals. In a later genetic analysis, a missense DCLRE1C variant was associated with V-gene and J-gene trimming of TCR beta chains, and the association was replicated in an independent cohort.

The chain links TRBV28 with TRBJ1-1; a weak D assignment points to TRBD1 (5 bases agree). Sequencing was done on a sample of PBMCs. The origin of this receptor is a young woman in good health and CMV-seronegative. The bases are TGTGCCAGCAGCGCCGGGGGGTCCACTGAAGCTTTCTTT. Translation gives CASSAGGSTEAFF.